This TCR beta chain is drawn from a study of T cell changes during pregnancy in multiple sclerosis. With 6 bases removed from V and 4 bases from J, the gap between germline ends came to 17 bases. Germline lookup yields CDR1 KGHSH and CDR2 LQKENI. This CDR3 contains 15 residues. Assay: immunoSEQ multiplex PCR; the TCRdb copy retains only in-frame clones and omits some. Counted here are some 50,000 clones, 85% to 95% occurring once; the ten biggest clones make up almost 6%. The sample in question was CD8+ T cells from peripheral blood mononuclear cells, obtained in the first trimester of pregnancy. The chain employs TRBV18 and TRBJ2-3, with D possibly TRBD2 on 7 matching bases. The receptor was derived from a female donor with multiple sclerosis, enrolled in a pregnancy study. The CDR3 loop reads CASSRLAGGPDTQYF. The CDR3 nucleotides are TGTGCCAGCTCTAGACTAGCTGGGGGGCCAGATACGCAGTATTTT.